This passage covers 21 T cell receptor beta chains from one sample sequenced in a study of breast tumors, draining lymph nodes, adjacent tissues. MiXCR, applied by TCRdb to the multiplex PCR reads, yields one record per CDR3 protein. The table shows 85,000 to 120,000 distinct CDR3 sequences, with less than 40% occurring only once. Samples came from axillary lymph nodes draining the breast cancer. Sequenced: axillary lymph node tissue. The source of these receptors is a female donor with breast cancer. Some clones in this sample may be carry-over from other donors' samples.

A single count supports this clonotype. V gene TRBV29-1 combines with J gene TRBJ2-2; D uncertain. Germline-derived CDR1 and CDR2 are SQVTM and ANQGSEA. The CDR3 totals 10 residues. The CDR3 here is CSYLDGELFF. The CDR3 DNA sequence: TGCAGTTACTTAGACGGGGAGCTGTTTTTT.

This chain joins TRBV11-1 and TRBJ1-1; 8 nucleotides agree with TRBD1. Germline V gene lookup returns CDR1 SGHAT and CDR2 FQDESV (reference sequence). V lost 1 base to trimming and J lost 0 bases; unmatched junction nucleotides: 7. The CDR3 has 17 amino acids. The CDR3 loop is CASSLDGRGHVNTEAFF. CDR3 in DNA: TGTGCCAGCAGCTTAGACGGCAGGGGGCACGTGAACACTGAAGCTTTCTTT. The whole variable domain, remainder taken from reference TRBV11-1 and TRBJ1-1, is EAEVAQSPRYKITEKSQAVAFWCDPISGHATLYWYRQILGQGPELLVQFQDESVVDDSQLPKDRFSAERLKGVDSTLKIQPAELGDSAMYLCASSLDGRGHVNTEAFFGQGTRLTVV.

This clonotype was observed at least ten times. The chain uses TRBV5-8 and TRBJ2-3, with D uncertain. The V end lost 0 bases, the J end lost 2 bases, and 1 base lay between the germline ends. The CDR3 covers 12 residues. The germline V gene encodes CDR1 SGHTS and CDR2 YDEGEE. Here the CDR3 DNA reads TGTGCCAGCAGCTTGGCCACAGATACGCAGTATTTT. It codes for CASSLATDTQYF.

This clonotype was observed many times. This chain connects TRBV10-3 to TRBJ2-3; perhaps D is TRBD1 or TRBD2 (5 bases each). Per the germline V gene, CDR1 is ENHRY and CDR2 is SYGVKD. V was pared by 3 bases and J by 9 bases, with 13 bases between. The CDR3 sequence is 13 residues long. CDR3 amino acids: CAISEGELVTQYF. The CDR3 bases are TGTGCCATCAGTGAAGGGGAGCTCGTAACGCAGTATTTT.

This clonotype has ten or more counts. The chain is built from TRBV9 and TRBJ2-1, with D perhaps assigned TRBD1 or TRBD2 (5 bases each). Looked up from germline, CDR1 is SGDLS and CDR2 is YYNGEE. The CDR3 length is 15 residues. V was cut by 0 bases and J by 2 bases, with 9 bases left in between. CDR3 in amino acids: CASSVELGAYNEQFF. Here the CDR3 DNA reads TGTGCCAGCAGCGTAGAACTAGGGGCCTACAATGAGCAGTTCTTC.

This clonotype was counted many times. The chain employs TRBV5-5 and TRBJ1-5, with D unresolved. Trimming took off 5 bases at V and 3 bases at J, with 24 bases between the two ends. This CDR3 contains 18 residues. CDR1 is SGHKS, CDR2 YYEKEE, per germline (reference sequence). CDR3 DNA: TGTGCCAGCAGTTACTACCCCGTCCTGGGCCGTGACAATCAGCCCCAGCATTTT. Amino acids: CASSYYPVLGRDNQPQHF.

This clonotype was seen ten or more times. The V and J genes are TRBV5-1 and TRBJ2-1; maybe TRBD2 (6 bases). V was trimmed by 3 bases and J by 0 bases, leaving 16 bases between them. CDR1 SGHRS and CDR2 YFSETQ come from the germline V gene. The CDR3 is 17 residues long. Written as DNA, the CDR3 is TGCGCCAGCAGCTCCTACTTCCCCGGGAGCTCCTACAATGAGCAGTTCTTC. Translation gives CASSSYFPGSSYNEQFF.

This clonotype occurred a few times. Being one base from a much bigger clone, this may be a read error. V and J are TRBV5-6 and TRBJ2-1; possibly TRBD1 for D (5 bases). Trimming took off 0 bases at V and 5 bases at J, with 12 bases between the two ends. Germline V lookup: CDR1 SGHDT, CDR2 YYEEEE. The CDR3 runs 15 residues. CDR3 protein: CASSLVGASDNEQFF. The DNA of the CDR3 is TGTGCCAGCAGCTTGGTAGGGGCTTCCGACAATGAGCAGTTCTTC.

About this clonotype itself: A much larger clone sits a single nucleotide away, making a read error possible. This chain uses TRBV5-4 with TRBJ2-5; D could derive from TRBD1 or TRBD2 (5 bases each). In germline, CDR1 is SGHNT, CDR2 YYREEE (reference sequence). The CDR3 loop spans 13 amino acids. Deletions cut 0 bases from V and 6 bases from J, with 9 bases between. For the CDR3, the DNA is TGTGCCAGCAGCTTGGGGGACGCGAAGACCCAGTACTTC. As protein: CASSLGDAKTQYF.

This clonotype was seen at least ten times. The genes are TRBV28 and TRBJ2-1, with 7 bases matching TRBD1. V was pared by 3 bases and J by 9 bases, with 2 bases of the junction left unmatched. CDR1 MDHEN and CDR2 SYDVKM come from the germline V gene. The CDR3 runs 12 residues. In DNA form, the CDR3 reads TGTGCCAGCAGTTTTCAGGGGGTTGAGCAGTTCTTC. It translates to CASSFQGVEQFF.

The sample holds many counts of this clonotype. The chain links TRBV20-1 to TRBJ2-1; D unclear. The V end lost 1 base, the J end lost 6 bases, and 13 bases lay between the germline ends. CDR1 is DFQATT, CDR2 SNEGSKA, per germline (reference sequence). The CDR3 is 14 residues long. This CDR3 is CSARGASWANEQFF. CDR3 DNA: TGCAGTGCTAGAGGGGCTAGTTGGGCCAATGAGCAGTTCTTC.

Many counts were recorded for this clonotype. This chain's CDR3 is CSAPLQSDTQYF. Here the CDR3 DNA reads TGCAGTGCTCCCCTTCAGTCGGATACGCAGTATTTT. The chain carries TRBV20-1 and TRBJ2-3, with unresolved D. Deletions cut 5 bases from V and 6 bases from J, with 12 bases between. Looked up from germline, CDR1 is DFQATT and CDR2 is SNEGSKA (reference sequence). The CDR3 extends over 12 amino acids.

The sample holds many counts of this clonotype. The rearrangement joins TRBV7-9 to TRBJ1-4; no definite D call. The CDR3 is 12 amino acids. The germline gives CDR1 SEHNR, CDR2 FQNEAQ (reference sequence). Trimming pared 10 bases from V and 5 bases from J, leaving 11 bases between. The CDR3 coding sequence is TGTGCCACGGTAGGACGGAATGAAAAACTGTTTTTT. Residues: CATVGRNEKLFF.

In this sample, this clonotype turned up many times. The chain uses TRBV7-9 and TRBJ2-2; 13 bases map to TRBD2. V lost 3 bases, J lost 5 bases, and 6 bases stayed unmatched. CDR1 is SEHNR, CDR2 FQNEAQ, per germline (reference sequence). The CDR3 covers 17 residues. CDR3 residues: CASSFTSGGARTGELFF. CDR3 nucleotide sequence: TGTGCCAGCAGCTTCACTAGCGGGGGGGCCAGAACCGGGGAGCTGTTTTTT.

This clonotype appeared many times. The gene calls are TRBV9 and TRBJ2-3; 7 positions match TRBD2. The CDR3 consists of 14 residues. Looked up from germline, CDR1 is SGDLS and CDR2 is YYNGEE. J was trimmed by 4 bases and V by 0 bases; bases with no gene match: 2. The CDR3 nucleotides are TGTGCCAGCAGCGTAGGCGGGAGCGCAGATACGCAGTATTTT. Translation gives CASSVGGSADTQYF.

The chain recombines TRBV19 with TRBJ2-1; 8 bases fit TRBD1. The germline V gene has CDR1 LNHDA and CDR2 SQIVND (reference sequence). The V gene end was trimmed by 9 bases and the J gene end by 9 bases; junction bases not matched to a gene: 4. The CDR3 extends over 11 amino acids. CDR3 in DNA: TGTGCCAGCTCCACAGGGGGTGAGCAGTTCTTC. Translated, it gives CASSTGGEQFF.

As for this clonotype: At one boundary the junction diverges from the germline segment, which might be a read error. The chain carries TRBV9 and TRBJ2-7, with 7 positions matching TRBD2. This CDR3 has 14 residues. Germline CDR1 and CDR2: SGDLS and YYNGEE. The CDR3 nucleotides are TGTGCCAGCAGCTTGGAATCCGGGGGAGGGAAGCAGCACTTC. Its protein product is CASSLESGGGKQHF.

The V gene is TRBV12-3 or TRBV12-4, the J gene TRBJ2-5, with a weak D call TRBD1 (6 bases). This CDR3 region has 14 residues. V shed 7 bases and J shed 5 bases, with 17 bases lying between them. The CDR3 coding sequence is TGTGCCAGCACCGACATAGGGGGTATGGAGACCCAGTACTTC. Its protein is CASTDIGGMETQYF.

This clonotype was picked up many times. The chain recombines TRBV25-1 with TRBJ2-1, with TRBD1 matching 10 bases. The germline gives CDR1 MGHDK, CDR2 SYGVNS. This CDR3 has 14 residues. V dropped 10 bases and J dropped 6; count of bases not matched to a gene: 9. The CDR3 nucleotides are TGTGCCATCGCCCCGGACAGGGGGATCAATGAGCAGTTCTTC. It codes for CAIAPDRGINEQFF.

This clonotype showed up many times. The chain couples TRBV5-1 to TRBJ2-3; no firm D call. V was shortened by 0 bases and J by 1 base, with 9 bases between the two germline ends. The CDR3 covers 15 residues. Germline assignment: CDR1 SGHRS and CDR2 YFSETQ. The CDR3 DNA follows: TGCGCCAGCAGCTTGGAGGGTTACGGCACAGATACGCAGTATTTT. It specifies CASSLEGYGTDTQYF.

This clonotype was picked up many times. Since a much larger clone is just one base distant, this may be a read error. The CDR3 carries no conserved terminal phenylalanine or tryptophan, so it likely arises from a read error. The rearrangement links TRBV9 to TRBJ1-2; D is ambiguous. In germline, CDR1 is SGDLS, CDR2 YYNGEE. The CDR3 is made up of 13 amino acids. Trimming pared 0 bases from V and 7 bases from J, leaving 10 bases between. Written as DNA, the CDR3 is TGTGCCAGCAGCGTAGGACCGGGAAGTGGCTACACCTCC. This sequence encodes CASSVGPGSGYTS.